The next 29 T cell receptor beta chains were all read from a single sample in a study of blood T cell repertoires in COVID-19. Repertoires were generated with immunoSEQ multiplex PCR, while TCRdb's copy carries only in-frame clones and drops some. The sample has about 180,000 clones; about 83% are singletons. Sequenced input: PBMCs or T cells enriched from blood (not recorded which). These receptors were collected from a woman aged 25 to 45 who had recovered from COVID-19.

A single count supports this clone. This chain links TRBV7-9 with TRBJ2-7; a possible D gene is TRBD2 (5 bases). Trimming stripped 6 bases from V and 6 bases from J, with 12 bases between. Per the germline V gene, CDR1 is SEHNR and CDR2 is FQNEAQ (reference sequence). The CDR3 is made up of 12 amino acids. CDR3 DNA: TGTGCCAGCAGTTTGGAGGTGGGCGAGCAGTACTTC. It translates to CASSLEVGEQYF.

The chain carries TRBV2 and TRBJ1-5, with 8 bases identical to TRBD1. The germline gives CDR1 SNHLY, CDR2 FYNNEI. CDR3 length: 14 amino acids. The V segment lost 5 bases and the J segment 7 bases; nucleotides outside the gene matches: 7. The chain's CDR3 is CASSKDRVQQPQHF. The CDR3 bases are TGTGCCAGCAGTAAGGACAGGGTACAGCAGCCCCAGCATTTT. Using reference TRBV2 and TRBJ1-5 for the parts outside the CDR3, the full variable domain is EPEVTQTPSHQVTQMGQEVILRCVPISNHLYFYWYRQILGQKVEFLVSFYNNEISEKSEIFDDQFSVERPDGSNFTLKIRSTKLEDSAMYFCASSKDRVQQPQHFGDGTRLSIL.

CDR3 sequence: CASSYRDRDYEQYF. The CDR3 DNA is TGTGCCAGCAGTTACCGGGACAGGGACTACGAGCAGTACTTC. The J gene is TRBJ2-7, the V gene TRBV6-5; 9 bases agree with TRBD1. Germline CDR1 is MNHEY and CDR2 is SVGAGI. CDR3 length: 14 amino acids. J was trimmed by 3 bases and V by 2 bases; bases with no gene match: 2.

This clone was seen a few times. The CDR3 nucleotides are TGTGCCATCACTCCACTAGCGGGAGGTGGCGAGCAGTACTTC. Translating it yields CAITPLAGGGEQYF. The V gene is TRBV10-3, the J gene TRBJ2-7; 12 nucleotides align to TRBD2. Looked up from germline, CDR1 is ENHRY and CDR2 is SYGVKD. CDR3 length: 14 residues. The V gene end was trimmed by 7 bases and the J gene end by 6 bases; junction bases not matched to a gene: 7.

The rearrangement joins TRBV19 to TRBJ2-4; D is perhaps TRBD2 (6 bases). From germline, CDR1 is LNHDA and CDR2 SQIVND (reference sequence). The CDR3 length is 17 residues. The V and J ends lost 3 bases and 1 base respectively, with 16 bases between them. CDR3 amino acids: CASSIQGREKAKNIQYF. The CDR3, as DNA: TGTGCCAGTAGTATTCAGGGCCGGGAGAAGGCCAAAAACATTCAGTACTTC. The whole variable domain, filled in from reference TRBV19 and TRBJ2-4, reads DGGITQSPKYLFRKEGQNVTLSCEQNLNHDAMYWYRQDPGQGLRLIYYSQIVNDFQKGDIAEGYSVSREKKESFPLTVTSAQKNPTAFYLCASSIQGREKAKNIQYFGAGTRLSVL.

This clone was found once. V usage is TRBV3-1 (or the pseudogene TRBV3-2) and J usage is TRBJ2-1; the match to TRBD2 covers 11 bases. Germline CDR1 is LGHDT and CDR2 is YNNKEL (reference sequence). V shed 4 bases, J shed 7 bases, and the junction held 6 bases outside the gene matches. This CDR3 comprises 15 residues. The CDR3 region is CASSPAGTSGNEQFF. The CDR3 DNA reads TGTGCCAGCAGCCCGGCCGGGACTAGCGGTAATGAGCAGTTCTTC.

The CDR3 sequence: CASSRDWGSWETQYF. Written as DNA, the CDR3 is TGTGCCAGTAGTCGGGACTGGGGGTCGTGGGAGACCCAGTACTTC. The chain employs TRBV19 and TRBJ2-5, with D possibly matching TRBD2 (6 bases). The CDR3 is 15 residues long. The V and J ends lost 5 bases and 5 bases respectively, with 18 bases between them. In germline, CDR1 is LNHDA, CDR2 SQIVND (reference sequence).

This rearrangement joins TRBV5-4 to TRBJ1-2; 7 bases fit TRBD1. Per the germline V gene, CDR1 is SGHNT and CDR2 is YYREEE (reference sequence). The ends lost 3 bases at V and 8 bases at J; junction bases unmatched: 7. The CDR3 consists of 13 residues. CDR3 DNA sequence: TGTGCCAGCAGCTCTCAGGGGGGCCGGGGCTACACCTTC. Its protein is CASSSQGGRGYTF.

The chain uses TRBV5-8 and TRBJ2-1; TRBD2 matches at 8 bases. Germline V gene data show CDR1 as SGHTS and CDR2 as YDEGEE. The CDR3 spans 16 residues. The junction had 11 bases not matched to a gene; V was cut back by 4 bases and J by 5 bases. In DNA form, the CDR3 reads TGTGCCAGCAGCATGATGGCTAGCGGGCTAAACAATGAGCAGTTCTTC. Its protein product is CASSMMASGLNNEQFF.

This chain uses TRBV7-9 with TRBJ2-6; a weak D match, TRBD1 (6 bases). This CDR3 contains 16 residues. Germline CDR1 and CDR2: SEHNR and FQNEAQ (reference sequence). The ends were cut back, 5 bases at V and 2 bases at J, with 13 bases in the middle. As DNA, the CDR3 is TGTGCCAGCAGCCCTGGAGAGGGGGCTGGGGCCAACGTCCTGACTTTC. Translating gives CASSPGEGAGANVLTF.

The rearrangement uses TRBV18 and TRBJ2-1; TRBD2 matches 9 bases. Germline V gene data show CDR1 as KGHSH and CDR2 as LQKENI. The CDR3 runs to 16 residues. The trim removed 4 bases at V and 0 bases at J, leaving 4 bases unmatched. CDR3 residues: CASSRLAVSSYNEQFF. CDR3 DNA sequence: TGTGCCAGCTCACGACTAGCGGTAAGCTCCTACAATGAGCAGTTCTTC.

This chain joins TRBV5-1 and TRBJ2-5, with TRBD1 matching over 8 bases. This CDR3 is built from 14 residues. Germline V gene sequence: CDR1 SGHRS, CDR2 YFSETQ. V trimming: 7 bases; J trimming: 3 bases; junction bases outside the gene matches: 8. The CDR3 loop reads CASGRTGGEETQYF. The CDR3 DNA follows: TGCGCCAGCGGGAGAACAGGGGGTGAAGAGACCCAGTACTTC.

This clone was observed once. The V gene is TRBV18, the J gene TRBJ2-1; TRBD1 matches 9 bases. The length of the CDR3 is 16 residues. Germline V gene sequence: CDR1 KGHSH, CDR2 LQKENI. Germline trimming cut 3 bases from V and 4 bases from J; bases unmatched to any gene: 7. The CDR3 reads CASSPPGTGSYNEQFF. In DNA form, the CDR3 reads TGTGCCAGCTCACCCCCGGGGACAGGGTCATACAATGAGCAGTTCTTC.

The J gene is TRBJ2-7, the V gene TRBV6-5, with 8 bases fitting TRBD1. This CDR3 spans 15 amino acids. Trimming cost V 2 bases and J 5 bases; bases outside gene matches: 8. CDR1 and CDR2 from the germline V gene are MNHEY and SVGAGI. The CDR3 here is CASSYTGQGIHEQYF. The CDR3 bases are TGTGCCAGCAGTTACACCGGACAGGGTATCCACGAGCAGTACTTC.

This sequence joins TRBV5-1 and TRBJ2-1, with D possibly TRBD2 on 6 matching bases. Trimming removed 6 bases from V and 9 bases from J, with 25 bases in between. Germline V gene lookup returns CDR1 SGHRS and CDR2 YFSETQ. This CDR3 is built from 16 residues. The CDR3: CASNPTTGTPLGEQFF. CDR3 coding DNA: TGCGCCAGCAACCCAACAACCGGGACTCCCTTGGGTGAGCAGTTCTTC.

The chain is built from TRBV4-1 and TRBJ1-3; 9 bases align to TRBD1. The CDR3 is made up of 17 amino acids. V gave up 0 bases and J gave up 6 bases; unmatched junction bases: 9. Germline lookup yields CDR1 MGHRA and CDR2 YSYEKL. As DNA, the CDR3 is TGCGCCAGCAGCCAAGATCGAGACACAGGGGGCGAAAACACCATATATTTT. Protein: CASSQDRDTGGENTIYF.

This clone was observed once. The J gene is TRBJ1-1, the V gene TRBV29-1, with D tentatively TRBD1 (6 bases). V lost 3 bases to trimming and J lost 0 bases, with 11 bases between them. Germline V gene lookup returns CDR1 SQVTM and CDR2 ANQGSEA. CDR3 length equals 14 residues. The CDR3 reads CSVDQGSVNTEAFF. CDR3 in DNA: TGCAGCGTTGATCAGGGGTCGGTGAACACTGAAGCTTTCTTT.

The chain couples TRBV7-9 to TRBJ2-2, with no clear D. The CDR3 is 14 residues long. The V and J ends lost 1 base and 1 base respectively, with 4 bases between them. Germline V gives CDR1 SEHNR, CDR2 FQNEAQ (reference sequence). CDR3 loop: CASSLDQNTGELFF. As DNA, the CDR3 is TGTGCCAGCAGCTTAGATCAGAACACCGGGGAGCTGTTTTTT.

The chain combines TRBV28 with TRBJ1-4; D may be TRBD1 (5 bases). The germline CDR1 and CDR2 sequences are MDHEN and SYDVKM. V was cut by 6 bases and J by 6 bases, with 17 bases left in between. The CDR3 extends over 15 amino acids. The CDR3 region has the DNA TGTGCCAGCAGGGGGCAAGGAGAGAGTCATGAAAAACTGTTTTTT. Translating gives CASRGQGESHEKLFF.

This sequence joins TRBV28 and TRBJ1-1; 8 nucleotides align to TRBD1. The CDR3 is made up of 20 amino acids. V lost 3 bases, J lost 4 bases, and 22 bases stayed unmatched. The germline gives CDR1 MDHEN, CDR2 SYDVKM. The CDR3: CASSFTPGRQSRGRATEAFF. CDR3 in DNA: TGTGCCAGCAGTTTTACTCCTGGGCGCCAAAGCAGGGGGCGGGCCACTGAAGCTTTCTTT.

The V gene is TRBV4-2, the J gene TRBJ1-2; 11 bases match TRBD1. Looked up from germline, CDR1 is LGHNA and CDR2 is YNFKEQ. The CDR3 consists of 16 residues. Germline trimming cut 0 bases from V and 6 bases from J; bases unmatched to any gene: 6. The CDR3: CASSQEDRGLPNGYTF. CDR3 nucleotides: TGTGCCAGCAGCCAAGAGGACAGGGGGCTTCCAAATGGCTACACCTTC.

The chain employs TRBV3-1 (or the pseudogene TRBV3-2) and TRBJ2-1; tentative D call: TRBD2 (6 bases). Germline CDR1 and CDR2: LGHDT and YNNKEL (reference sequence). This CDR3 is built from 18 residues. Trimming cost V 1 base and J 2 bases, with 18 bases left between them. The CDR3 region has the DNA TGTGCCAGCAGCCAAGGAAGCATCATAGCGGCTGCCTACAATGAGCAGTTCTTC. This encodes CASSQGSIIAAAYNEQFF.

The V gene is TRBV28, the J gene TRBJ1-1, with no clear D. CDR1 and CDR2 (germline): MDHEN, SYDVKM. Trimming left V 5 bases short and J 4 bases short, with 8 bases between. The CDR3 spans 12 residues. CDR3 in amino acids: CASSTTSTEAFF. For the CDR3, the DNA is TGTGCCAGCAGTACGACATCCACTGAAGCTTTCTTT. The variable domain in full, with the rest retrieved from reference TRBV28 and TRBJ1-1, is DVKVTQSSRYLVKRTGEKVFLECVQDMDHENMFWYRQDPGLGLRLIYFSYDVKMKEKGDIPEGYSVSREKKERFSLILESASTNQTSMYLCASSTTSTEAFFGQGTRLTVV.

CDR3 in DNA: TGTGCCAGCAGTCCACAACAGGGAAGACACAATGAGCAGTTCTTC. Its protein is CASSPQQGRHNEQFF. The chain is built from TRBV27 and TRBJ2-1; D might be TRBD1 (6 bases). V was clipped by 5 bases and J by 5 bases, with 16 bases between them. The CDR3 length is 15 residues. The germline CDR1 and CDR2 sequences are MNHEY and SMNVEV (reference sequence).

The gene calls are TRBV5-8 and TRBJ2-4; 12 bases fit TRBD1. V lost 4 bases to trimming and J lost 7 bases; unmatched junction nucleotides: 9. This CDR3 contains 16 residues. Per the germline V gene, CDR1 is SGHTS and CDR2 is YDEGEE. The CDR3 coding sequence is TGTGCCAGCAGCCGACGGGGACAGGGGGCTGAGAACATTCAGTACTTC. This encodes CASSRRGQGAENIQYF.

The V call is TRBV5-1, the J call TRBJ1-3, with D possibly being TRBD1 (6 bases). Trimming took off 4 bases at V and 4 bases at J, with 12 bases between the two ends. This CDR3 spans 14 amino acids. Looked up from germline, CDR1 is SGHRS and CDR2 is YFSETQ. In DNA form, the CDR3 reads TGCGCCAGCAGCCCGGGACAAACGGGAAACACCATATATTTT. Protein sequence: CASSPGQTGNTIYF.

The chain joins TRBV6-5 to TRBJ2-7; 10 bases align to TRBD1. Germline loops: CDR1 MNHEY, CDR2 SVGAGI. The CDR3 runs 15 residues. V dropped 1 base and J dropped 2; count of bases not matched to a gene: 2. CDR3 region: CASSYWDRGPYEQYF. The CDR3 bases are TGTGCCAGCAGTTACTGGGACAGGGGACCCTACGAGCAGTACTTC.

J is TRBJ2-7 and V is TRBV2; 10 bases are shared with TRBD2. The V segment lost 3 bases and the J segment 4 bases; nucleotides outside the gene matches: 6. Germline V gene data show CDR1 as SNHLY and CDR2 as FYNNEI. The CDR3 spans 15 residues. In DNA form, the CDR3 reads TGTGCCAGCAGTGATAGAACTAGCGGGAATTACGAGCAGTACTTC. Its translation is CASSDRTSGNYEQYF.

The V gene is TRBV11-3, the J gene TRBJ2-2; 8 bases are shared with TRBD1. Trimming removed 4 bases from V and 7 bases from J; junction bases left unmatched: 11. Germline CDR1 and CDR2: SGHNT and YENEEA. The CDR3 has 16 residues. The CDR3 protein is CASSSRAGGAGGELFF. The CDR3, as DNA: TGTGCCAGCAGCTCAAGGGCAGGGGGCGCGGGCGGGGAGCTGTTTTTT.